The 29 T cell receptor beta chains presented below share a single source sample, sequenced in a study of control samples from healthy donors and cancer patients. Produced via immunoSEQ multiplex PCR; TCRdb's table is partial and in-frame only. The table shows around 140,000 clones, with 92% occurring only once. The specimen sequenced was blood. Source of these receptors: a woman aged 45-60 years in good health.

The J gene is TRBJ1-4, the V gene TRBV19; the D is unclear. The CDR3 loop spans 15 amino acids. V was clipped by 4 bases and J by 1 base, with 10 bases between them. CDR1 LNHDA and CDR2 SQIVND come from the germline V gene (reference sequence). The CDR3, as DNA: TGTGCCAGTAGTACGACCATAGTAACTAATGAAAAACTGTTTTTT. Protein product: CASSTTIVTNEKLFF.

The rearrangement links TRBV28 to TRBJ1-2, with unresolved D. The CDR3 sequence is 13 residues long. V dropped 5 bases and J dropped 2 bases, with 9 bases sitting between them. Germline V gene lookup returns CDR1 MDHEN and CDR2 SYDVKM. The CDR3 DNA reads TGTGCCAGCAGTGAAGGACGGAACTATGGCTACACCTTC. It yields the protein CASSEGRNYGYTF.

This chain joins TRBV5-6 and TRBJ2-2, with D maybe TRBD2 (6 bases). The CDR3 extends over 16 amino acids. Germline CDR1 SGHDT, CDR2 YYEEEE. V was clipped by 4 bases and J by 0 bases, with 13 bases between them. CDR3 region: CASSGWVAANTGELFF. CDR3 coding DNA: TGTGCCAGCAGCGGGTGGGTAGCGGCGAACACCGGGGAGCTGTTTTTT.

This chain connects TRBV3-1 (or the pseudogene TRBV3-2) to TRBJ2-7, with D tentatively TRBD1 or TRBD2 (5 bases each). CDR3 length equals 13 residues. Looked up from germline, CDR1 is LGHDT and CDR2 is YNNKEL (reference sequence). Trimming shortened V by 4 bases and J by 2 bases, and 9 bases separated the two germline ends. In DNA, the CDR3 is TGTGCCAGCAGCCCCCCGGGGCCCTACGAGCAGTACTTC. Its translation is CASSPPGPYEQYF.

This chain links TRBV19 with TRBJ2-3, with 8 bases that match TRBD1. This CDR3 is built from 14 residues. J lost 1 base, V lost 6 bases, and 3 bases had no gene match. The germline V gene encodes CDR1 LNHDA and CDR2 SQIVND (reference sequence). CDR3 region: CASSLGQGTDTQYF. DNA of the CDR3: TGTGCCAGTAGCCTGGGACAGGGCACAGATACGCAGTATTTT.

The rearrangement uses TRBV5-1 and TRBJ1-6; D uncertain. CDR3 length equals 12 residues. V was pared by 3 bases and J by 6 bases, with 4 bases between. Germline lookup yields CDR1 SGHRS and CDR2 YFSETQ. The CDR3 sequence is CASSYGNSPLHF. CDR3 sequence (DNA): TGCGCCAGCAGCTACGGTAATTCACCCCTCCACTTT. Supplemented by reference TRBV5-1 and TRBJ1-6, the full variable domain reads KAGVTQTPRYLIKTRGQQVTLSCSPISGHRSVSWYQQTPGQGLQFLFEYFSETQRNKGNFPGRFSGRQFSNSRSEMNVSTLELGDSALYLCASSYGNSPLHFGNGTRLTVT.

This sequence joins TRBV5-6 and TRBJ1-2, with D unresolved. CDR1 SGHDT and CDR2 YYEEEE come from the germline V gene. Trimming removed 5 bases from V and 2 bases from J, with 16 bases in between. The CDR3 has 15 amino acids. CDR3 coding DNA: TGTGCCAGCAGTTCGGTCCCGCTGGGGAACTATGGCTACACCTTC. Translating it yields CASSSVPLGNYGYTF.

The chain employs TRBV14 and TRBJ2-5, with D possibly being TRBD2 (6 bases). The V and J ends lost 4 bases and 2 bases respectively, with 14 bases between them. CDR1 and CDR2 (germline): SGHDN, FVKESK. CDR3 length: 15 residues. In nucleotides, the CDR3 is TGTGCCAGCAGCCCGGGGCGGGGCCTACAAGAGACCCAGTACTTC. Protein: CASSPGRGLQETQYF.

Written as DNA, the CDR3 is TGTGCCAGCCAAGTTCCGGAAGGGACCGGGGAGCTGTTTTTT. Protein: CASQVPEGTGELFF. The rearrangement links TRBV28 to TRBJ2-2, with no clear D. The V and J ends lost 8 bases and 5 bases respectively, with 15 bases between them. Germline CDR1 MDHEN, CDR2 SYDVKM. The CDR3 contains 14 residues. The whole variable domain, filled in from reference TRBV28 and TRBJ2-2, reads DVKVTQSSRYLVKRTGEKVFLECVQDMDHENMFWYRQDPGLGLRLIYFSYDVKMKEKGDIPEGYSVSREKKERFSLILESASTNQTSMYLCASQVPEGTGELFFGEGSRLTVL.

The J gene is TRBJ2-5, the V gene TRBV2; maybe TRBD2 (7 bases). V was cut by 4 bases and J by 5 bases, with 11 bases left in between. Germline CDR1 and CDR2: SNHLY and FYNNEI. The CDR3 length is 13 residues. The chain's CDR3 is CASSARGGETQYF. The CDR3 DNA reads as TGTGCCAGCAGTGCCCGCGGGGGCGAGACCCAGTACTTC.

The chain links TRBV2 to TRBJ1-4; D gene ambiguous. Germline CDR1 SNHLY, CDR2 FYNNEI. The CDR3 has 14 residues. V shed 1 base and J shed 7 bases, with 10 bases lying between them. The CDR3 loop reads CASSEGLSVEKLFF. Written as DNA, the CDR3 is TGTGCCAGCAGTGAAGGGTTGTCAGTTGAAAAACTGTTTTTT. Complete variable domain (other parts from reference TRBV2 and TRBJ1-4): EPEVTQTPSHQVTQMGQEVILRCVPISNHLYFYWYRQILGQKVEFLVSFYNNEISEKSEIFDDQFSVERPDGSNFTLKIRSTKLEDSAMYFCASSEGLSVEKLFFGSGTQLSVL.

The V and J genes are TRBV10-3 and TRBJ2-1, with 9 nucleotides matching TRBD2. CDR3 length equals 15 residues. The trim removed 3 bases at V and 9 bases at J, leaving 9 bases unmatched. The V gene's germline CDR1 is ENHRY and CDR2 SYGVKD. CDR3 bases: TGTGCCATCAGTGACTGGGGCGCGGGGGGGCTTGAGCAGTTCTTC. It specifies CAISDWGAGGLEQFF.

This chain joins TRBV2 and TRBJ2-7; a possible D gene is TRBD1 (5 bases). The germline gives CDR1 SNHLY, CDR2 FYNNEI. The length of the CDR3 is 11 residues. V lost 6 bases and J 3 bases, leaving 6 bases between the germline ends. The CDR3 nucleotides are TGTGCCAGCAGCGACAGCTACGAGCAGTACTTC. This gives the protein CASSDSYEQYF. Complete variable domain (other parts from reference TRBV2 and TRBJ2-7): EPEVTQTPSHQVTQMGQEVILRCVPISNHLYFYWYRQILGQKVEFLVSFYNNEISEKSEIFDDQFSVERPDGSNFTLKIRSTKLEDSAMYFCASSDSYEQYFGPGTRLTVT.

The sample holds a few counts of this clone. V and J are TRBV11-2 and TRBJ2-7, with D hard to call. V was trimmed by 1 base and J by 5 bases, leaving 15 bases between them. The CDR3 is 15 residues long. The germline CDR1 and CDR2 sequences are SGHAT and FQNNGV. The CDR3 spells CASSLVSSPRDEQYF. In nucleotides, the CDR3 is TGTGCCAGCAGCTTAGTGTCTTCGCCCCGGGACGAGCAGTACTTC.

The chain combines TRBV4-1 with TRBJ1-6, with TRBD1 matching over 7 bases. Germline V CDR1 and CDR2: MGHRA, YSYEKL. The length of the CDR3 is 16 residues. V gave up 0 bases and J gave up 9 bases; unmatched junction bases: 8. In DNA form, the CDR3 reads TGCGCCAGCAGCCAAGATCAAGAAGGGGGCATTTCACCCCTCCACTTT. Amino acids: CASSQDQEGGISPLHF.

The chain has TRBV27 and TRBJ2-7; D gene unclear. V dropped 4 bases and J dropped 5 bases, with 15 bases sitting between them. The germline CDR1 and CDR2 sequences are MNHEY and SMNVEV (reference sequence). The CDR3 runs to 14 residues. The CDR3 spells CASSSRPLENEQYF. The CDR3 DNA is TGTGCCAGCAGTTCTCGGCCCCTAGAAAACGAGCAGTACTTC.

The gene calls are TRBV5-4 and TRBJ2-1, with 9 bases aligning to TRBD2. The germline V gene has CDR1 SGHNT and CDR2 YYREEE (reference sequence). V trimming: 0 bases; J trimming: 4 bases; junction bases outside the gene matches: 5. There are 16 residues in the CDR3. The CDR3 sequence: CASSLGAGGGYNEQFF. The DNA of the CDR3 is TGTGCCAGCAGCTTGGGGGCGGGAGGGGGATACAATGAGCAGTTCTTC.

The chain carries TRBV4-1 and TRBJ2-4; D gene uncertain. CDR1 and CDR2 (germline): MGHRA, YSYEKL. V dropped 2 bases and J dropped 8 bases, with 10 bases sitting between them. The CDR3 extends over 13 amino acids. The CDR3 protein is CASSQPPWDIQYF. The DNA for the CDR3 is TGCGCCAGCAGCCAACCACCATGGGACATTCAGTACTTC.

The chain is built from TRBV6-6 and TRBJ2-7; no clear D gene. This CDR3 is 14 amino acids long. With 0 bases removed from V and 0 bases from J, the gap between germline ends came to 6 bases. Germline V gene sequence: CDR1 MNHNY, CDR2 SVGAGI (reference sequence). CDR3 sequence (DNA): TGTGCCAGCAGTTACTCGGAGTTCTCCTACGAGCAGTACTTC. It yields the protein CASSYSEFSYEQYF.

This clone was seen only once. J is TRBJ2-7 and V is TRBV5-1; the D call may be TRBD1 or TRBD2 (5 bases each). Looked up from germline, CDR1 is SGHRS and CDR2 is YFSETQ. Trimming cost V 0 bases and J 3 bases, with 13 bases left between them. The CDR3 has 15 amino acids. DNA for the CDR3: TGCGCCAGCAGCTTGGATGGGGGAGTAGGCTACGAGCAGTACTTC. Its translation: CASSLDGGVGYEQYF.

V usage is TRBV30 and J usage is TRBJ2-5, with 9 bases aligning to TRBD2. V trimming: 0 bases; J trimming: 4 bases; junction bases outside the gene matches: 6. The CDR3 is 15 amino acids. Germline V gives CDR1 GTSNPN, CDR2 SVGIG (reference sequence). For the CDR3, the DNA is TGTGCCTGGAGTGTCTCGCGGGGGGGGAGAGAGACCCAGTACTTC. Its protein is CAWSVSRGGRETQYF.

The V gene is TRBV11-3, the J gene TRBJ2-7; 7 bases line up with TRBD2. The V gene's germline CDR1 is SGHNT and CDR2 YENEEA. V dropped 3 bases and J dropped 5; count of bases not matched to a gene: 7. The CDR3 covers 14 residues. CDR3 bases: TGTGCCAGCAGCTTTGGGGGGGAAGGAGACGAGCAGTACTTC. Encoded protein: CASSFGGEGDEQYF.

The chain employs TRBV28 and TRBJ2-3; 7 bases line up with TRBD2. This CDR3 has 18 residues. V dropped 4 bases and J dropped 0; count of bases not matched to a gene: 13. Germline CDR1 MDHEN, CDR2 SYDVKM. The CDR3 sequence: CASSSSPGLGASTDTQYF. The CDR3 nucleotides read TGTGCCAGCAGTTCCTCTCCCGGACTAGGGGCTAGCACAGATACGCAGTATTTT.

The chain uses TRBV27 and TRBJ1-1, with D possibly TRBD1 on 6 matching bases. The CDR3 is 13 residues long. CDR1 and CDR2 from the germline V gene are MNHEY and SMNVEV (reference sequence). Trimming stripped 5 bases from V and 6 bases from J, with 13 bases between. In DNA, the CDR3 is TGTGCCAGCAGTCCGAACAGGGACGCTGAAGCTTTCTTT. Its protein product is CASSPNRDAEAFF.

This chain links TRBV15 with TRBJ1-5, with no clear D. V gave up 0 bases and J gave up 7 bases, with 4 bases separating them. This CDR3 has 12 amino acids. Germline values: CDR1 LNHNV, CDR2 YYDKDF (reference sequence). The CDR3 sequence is CATSRDNQPQHF. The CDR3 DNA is TGTGCCACCAGCAGAGATAACCAGCCCCAGCATTTT. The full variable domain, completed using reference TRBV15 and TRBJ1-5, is DAMVIQNPRYQVTQFGKPVTLSCSQTLNHNVMYWYQQKSSQAPKLLFHYYDKDFNNEADTPDNFQSRRPNTSFCFLDIRSPGLGDTAMYLCATSRDNQPQHFGDGTRLSIL.

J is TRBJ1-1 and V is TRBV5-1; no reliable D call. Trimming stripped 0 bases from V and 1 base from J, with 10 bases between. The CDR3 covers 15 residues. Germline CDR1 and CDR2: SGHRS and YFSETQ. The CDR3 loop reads CASSLVGVGNTEAFF. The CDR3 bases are TGCGCCAGCAGCTTGGTCGGGGTGGGGAACACTGAAGCTTTCTTT. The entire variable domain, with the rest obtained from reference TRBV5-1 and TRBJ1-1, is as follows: KAGVTQTPRYLIKTRGQQVTLSCSPISGHRSVSWYQQTPGQGLQFLFEYFSETQRNKGNFPGRFSGRQFSNSRSEMNVSTLELGDSALYLCASSLVGVGNTEAFFGQGTRLTVV.

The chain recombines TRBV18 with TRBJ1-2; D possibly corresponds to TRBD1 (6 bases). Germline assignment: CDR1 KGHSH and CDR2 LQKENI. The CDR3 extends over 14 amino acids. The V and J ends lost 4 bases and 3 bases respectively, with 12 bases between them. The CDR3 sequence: CASSLEGGDYGYTF. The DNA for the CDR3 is TGTGCCAGCTCACTCGAGGGGGGAGACTATGGCTACACCTTC. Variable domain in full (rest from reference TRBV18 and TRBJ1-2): NAGVMQNPRHLVRRRGQEARLRCSPMKGHSHVYWYRQLPEEGLKFMVYLQKENIIDESGMPKERFSAEFPKEGPSILRIQQVVRGDSAAYFCASSLEGGDYGYTFGSGTRLTVV.

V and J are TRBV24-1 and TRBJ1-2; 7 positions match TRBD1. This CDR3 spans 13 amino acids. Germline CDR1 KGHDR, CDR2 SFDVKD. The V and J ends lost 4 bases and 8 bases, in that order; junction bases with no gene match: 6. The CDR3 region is CATSDTTGRGYTF. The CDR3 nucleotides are TGTGCCACCAGTGACACGACAGGGCGGGGCTACACCTTC.

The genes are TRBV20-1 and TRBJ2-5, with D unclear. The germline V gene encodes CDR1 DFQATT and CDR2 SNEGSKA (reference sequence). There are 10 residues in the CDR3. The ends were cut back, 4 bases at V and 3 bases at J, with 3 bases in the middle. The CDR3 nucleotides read TGCAGTGCTATGAAAGAGACCCAGTACTTC. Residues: CSAMKETQYF.